The clone carrying this T cell receptor (beta chain) appeared many times. The target antigen is unknown. The CDR3 contains 14 residues. Between the trimmed V and J ends, which lost 8 bases and 4 bases, there was a span of 17 bases. Germline values: CDR1 MNHNS, CDR2 SASEGT. The data stem from a study of T-cell reconstitution after alpha-beta-depleted transplantation in children. Points from the study as a whole: Several hundred expanded graft clones reportedly gave rise to the alpha-beta T cells present about two months after transplant. T-cell numbers and diversity, one year after transplant, stemmed largely from T cells that were newly produced. Surviving recipient T cells and thymic progenitors produced the high day-60 TCRbeta diversity seen in some patients.

The library targeted TCRbeta and was prepared with unique molecular identifiers. TCRdb independently ran MiXCR on the PCR reads; one entry per CDR3 protein. This table has a few hundred thousand distinct CDR3 sequences, approximately 11% appearing once. The receptor comes from a child younger than two with acute myeloid leukemia, due to receive a stem cell transplant. Here the sequenced sample was PBMCs, taken before TCRalphabeta/CD19-depleted stem cell transplant. J is TRBJ2-5 and V is TRBV6-1; D possibly corresponds to TRBD1 (6 bases). The CDR3 nucleotides are TGTGCCAGCGGCCTGGACAGATCTCCAGAGACCCAGTACTTC. Translating it yields CASGLDRSPETQYF.